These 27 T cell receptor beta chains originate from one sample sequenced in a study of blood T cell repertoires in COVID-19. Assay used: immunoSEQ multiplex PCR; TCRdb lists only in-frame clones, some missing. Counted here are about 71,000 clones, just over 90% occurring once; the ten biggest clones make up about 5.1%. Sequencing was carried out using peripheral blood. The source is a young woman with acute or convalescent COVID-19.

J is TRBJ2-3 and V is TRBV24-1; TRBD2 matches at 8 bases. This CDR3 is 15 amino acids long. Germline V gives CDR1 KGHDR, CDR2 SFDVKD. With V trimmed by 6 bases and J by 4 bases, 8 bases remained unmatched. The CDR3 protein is CATSLAGGPSDTQYF. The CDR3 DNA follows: TGTGCCACCAGTCTTGCGGGGGGCCCCTCAGATACGCAGTATTTT.

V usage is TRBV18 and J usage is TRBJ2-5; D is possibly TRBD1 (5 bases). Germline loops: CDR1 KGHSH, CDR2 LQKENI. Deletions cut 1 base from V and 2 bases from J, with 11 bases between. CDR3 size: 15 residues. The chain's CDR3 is CASSPQVRAQETQYF. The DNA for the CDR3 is TGTGCCAGCTCACCACAAGTCAGGGCGCAAGAGACCCAGTACTTC.

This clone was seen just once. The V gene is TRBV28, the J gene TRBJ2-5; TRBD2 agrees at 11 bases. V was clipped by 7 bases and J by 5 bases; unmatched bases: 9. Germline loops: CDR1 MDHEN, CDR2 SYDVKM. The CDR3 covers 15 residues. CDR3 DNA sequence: TGTGCCAGCAACCGTATTAGCGGGGGGGCCGAGACCCAGTACTTC. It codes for CASNRISGGAETQYF.

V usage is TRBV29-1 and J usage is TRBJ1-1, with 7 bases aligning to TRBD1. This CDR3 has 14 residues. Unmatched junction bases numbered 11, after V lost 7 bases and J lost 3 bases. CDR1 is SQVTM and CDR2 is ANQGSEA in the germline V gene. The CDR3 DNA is TGCAGCGCGCACAGGGGCGGAAGGGACACTGAAGCTTTCTTT. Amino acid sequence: CSAHRGGRDTEAFF.

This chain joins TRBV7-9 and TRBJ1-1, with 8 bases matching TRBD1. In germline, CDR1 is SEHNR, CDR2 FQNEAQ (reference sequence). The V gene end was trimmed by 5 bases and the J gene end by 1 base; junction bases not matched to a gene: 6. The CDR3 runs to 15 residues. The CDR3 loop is CASSIRQGTNTEAFF. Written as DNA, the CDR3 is TGTGCCAGCAGCATACGACAGGGGACGAACACTGAAGCTTTCTTT.

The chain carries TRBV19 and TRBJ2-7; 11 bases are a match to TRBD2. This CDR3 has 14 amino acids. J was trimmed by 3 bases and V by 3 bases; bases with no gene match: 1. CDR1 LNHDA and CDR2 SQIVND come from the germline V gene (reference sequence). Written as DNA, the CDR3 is TGTGCCAGTAGTATCACTAGCGGGAGCTACGAGCAGTACTTC. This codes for CASSITSGSYEQYF.

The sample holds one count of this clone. CDR3 sequence: CASSLSAYQLTEQFF. CDR3 DNA: TGTGCCAGCAGTCTAAGCGCCTACCAATTAACCGAGCAGTTCTTC. This sequence joins TRBV6-5 and TRBJ2-1, with D hard to call. Trimming removed 5 bases at V and 10 bases at J, with 21 bases between. The CDR3 consists of 15 residues. Germline loops: CDR1 MNHEY, CDR2 SVGAGI.

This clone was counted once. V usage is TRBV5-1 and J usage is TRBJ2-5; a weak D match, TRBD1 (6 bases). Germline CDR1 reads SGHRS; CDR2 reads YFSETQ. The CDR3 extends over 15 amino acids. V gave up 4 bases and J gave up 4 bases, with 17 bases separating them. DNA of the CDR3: TGCGCCAGCAGCCGACAGGTCTCTAATGGAGAGACCCAGTACTTC. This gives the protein CASSRQVSNGETQYF.

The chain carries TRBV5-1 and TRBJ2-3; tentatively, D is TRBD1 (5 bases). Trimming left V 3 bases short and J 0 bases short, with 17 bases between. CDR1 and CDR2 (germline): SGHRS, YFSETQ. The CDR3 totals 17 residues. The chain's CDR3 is CASSSNQGVPSTDTQYF. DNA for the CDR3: TGCGCCAGCAGCTCCAATCAGGGCGTGCCTAGCACAGATACGCAGTATTTT.

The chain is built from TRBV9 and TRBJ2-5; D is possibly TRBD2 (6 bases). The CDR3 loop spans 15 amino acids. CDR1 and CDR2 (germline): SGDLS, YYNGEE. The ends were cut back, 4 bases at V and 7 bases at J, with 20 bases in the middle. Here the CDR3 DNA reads TGTGCCAGCAGCACCACCGCGGCGGGGCCAGGGACCCAGTACTTC. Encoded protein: CASSTTAAGPGTQYF.

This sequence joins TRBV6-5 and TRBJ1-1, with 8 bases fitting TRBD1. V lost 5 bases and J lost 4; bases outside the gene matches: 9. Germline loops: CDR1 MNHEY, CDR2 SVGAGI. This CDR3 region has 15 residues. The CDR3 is CASSTQQGVGTEAFF. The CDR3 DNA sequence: TGTGCCAGCAGTACCCAACAGGGGGTAGGCACTGAAGCTTTCTTT.

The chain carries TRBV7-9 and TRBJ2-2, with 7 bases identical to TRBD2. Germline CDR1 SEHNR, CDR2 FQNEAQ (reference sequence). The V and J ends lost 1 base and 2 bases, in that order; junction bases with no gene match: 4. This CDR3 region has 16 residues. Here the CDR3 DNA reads TGTGCCAGCAGCTTAGGGCTAGCGGACAACACCGGGGAGCTGTTTTTT. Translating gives CASSLGLADNTGELFF.

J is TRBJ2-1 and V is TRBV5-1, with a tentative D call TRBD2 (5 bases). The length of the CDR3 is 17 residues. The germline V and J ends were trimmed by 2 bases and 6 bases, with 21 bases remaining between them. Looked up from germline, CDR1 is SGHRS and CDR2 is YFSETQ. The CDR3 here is CASSFSSSSRRGNEQFF. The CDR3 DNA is TGCGCCAGCAGCTTCTCCTCTAGCTCCCGCCGAGGCAATGAGCAGTTCTTC.

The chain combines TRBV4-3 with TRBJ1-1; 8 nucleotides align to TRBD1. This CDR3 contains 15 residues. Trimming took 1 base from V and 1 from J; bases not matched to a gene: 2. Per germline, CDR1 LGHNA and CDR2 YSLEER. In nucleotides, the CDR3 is TGCGCCAGCAGCCAAGTTGGGACAGGGAACACTGAAGCTTTCTTT. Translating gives CASSQVGTGNTEAFF.

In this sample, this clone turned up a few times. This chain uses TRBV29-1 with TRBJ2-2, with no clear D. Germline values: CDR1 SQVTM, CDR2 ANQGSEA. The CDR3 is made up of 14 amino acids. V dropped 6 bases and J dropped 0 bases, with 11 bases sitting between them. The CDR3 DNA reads TGCAGCGTGCTGACAAGCACGAACACCGGGGAGCTGTTTTTT. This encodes CSVLTSTNTGELFF.

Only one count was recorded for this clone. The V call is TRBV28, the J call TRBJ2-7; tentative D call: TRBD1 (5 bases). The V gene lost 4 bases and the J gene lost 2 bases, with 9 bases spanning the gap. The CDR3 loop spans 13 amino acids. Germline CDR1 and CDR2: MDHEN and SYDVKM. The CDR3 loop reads CASSSGIAYEQYF. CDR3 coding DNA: TGTGCCAGCAGTTCAGGGATCGCCTACGAGCAGTACTTC.

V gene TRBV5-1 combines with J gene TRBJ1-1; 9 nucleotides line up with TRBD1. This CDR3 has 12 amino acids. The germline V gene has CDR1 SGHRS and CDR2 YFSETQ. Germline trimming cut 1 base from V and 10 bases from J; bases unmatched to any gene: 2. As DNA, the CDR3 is TGCGCCAGCAGCTTGACAGGGGGCGCAGCTTTCTTT. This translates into CASSLTGGAAFF. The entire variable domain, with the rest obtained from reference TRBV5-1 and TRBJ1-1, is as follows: KAGVTQTPRYLIKTRGQQVTLSCSPISGHRSVSWYQQTPGQGLQFLFEYFSETQRNKGNFPGRFSGRQFSNSRSEMNVSTLELGDSALYLCASSLTGGAAFFGQGTRLTVV.

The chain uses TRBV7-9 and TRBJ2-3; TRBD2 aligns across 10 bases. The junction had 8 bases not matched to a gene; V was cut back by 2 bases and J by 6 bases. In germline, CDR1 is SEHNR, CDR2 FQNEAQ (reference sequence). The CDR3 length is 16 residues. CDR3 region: CASSLSLAGEKDTQYF. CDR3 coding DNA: TGTGCCAGCAGCTTAAGTCTAGCGGGAGAGAAGGATACGCAGTATTTT.

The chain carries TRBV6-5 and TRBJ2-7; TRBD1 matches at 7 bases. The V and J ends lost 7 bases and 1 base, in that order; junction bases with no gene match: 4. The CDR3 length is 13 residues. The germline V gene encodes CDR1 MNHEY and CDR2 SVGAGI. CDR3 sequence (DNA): TGTGCCAGCAACAGGGGTCGGTCCTACGAGCAGTACTTC. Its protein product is CASNRGRSYEQYF.

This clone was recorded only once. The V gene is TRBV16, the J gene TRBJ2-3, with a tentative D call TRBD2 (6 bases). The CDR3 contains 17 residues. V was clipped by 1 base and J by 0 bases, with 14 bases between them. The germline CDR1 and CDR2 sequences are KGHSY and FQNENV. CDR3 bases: TGTGCCAGCAGCCAATTTACGGGGGTCGGGAGCACAGATACGCAGTATTTT. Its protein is CASSQFTGVGSTDTQYF.

CDR3 sequence: CASGLANTGELFF. CDR3 bases: TGTGCCAGCGGACTAGCGAACACCGGGGAGCTGTTTTTT. The V and J genes are TRBV2 and TRBJ2-2; 7 positions match TRBD2. Germline assignment: CDR1 SNHLY and CDR2 FYNNEI. The J segment lost 0 bases and the V segment lost 8 bases, leaving 0 bases of the junction unmatched. The CDR3 length is 13 residues. The full variable domain, in which reference TRBV2 and TRBJ2-2 provide the parts outside the CDR3, is EPEVTQTPSHQVTQMGQEVILRCVPISNHLYFYWYRQILGQKVEFLVSFYNNEISEKSEIFDDQFSVERPDGSNFTLKIRSTKLEDSAMYFCASGLANTGELFFGEGSRLTVL.

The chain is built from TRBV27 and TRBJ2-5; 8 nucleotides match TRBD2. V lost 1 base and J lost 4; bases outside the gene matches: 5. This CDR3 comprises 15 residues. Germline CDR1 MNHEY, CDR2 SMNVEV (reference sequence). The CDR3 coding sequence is TGTGCCAGCAGTTTATTTCGCGGGAGGAGAGAGACCCAGTACTTC. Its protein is CASSLFRGRRETQYF.

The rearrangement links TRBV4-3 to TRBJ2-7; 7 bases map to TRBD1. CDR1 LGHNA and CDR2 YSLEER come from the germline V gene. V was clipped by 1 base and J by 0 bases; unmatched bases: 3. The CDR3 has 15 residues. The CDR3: CASSQGTGSSYEQYF. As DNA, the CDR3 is TGCGCCAGCAGCCAAGGGACAGGAAGCTCCTACGAGCAGTACTTC.

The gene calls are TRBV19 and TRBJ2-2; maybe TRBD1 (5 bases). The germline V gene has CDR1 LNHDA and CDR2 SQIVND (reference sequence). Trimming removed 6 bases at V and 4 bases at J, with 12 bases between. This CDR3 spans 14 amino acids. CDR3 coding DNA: TGTGCCAGTAGAGGGGCAGCCTTCACCGGGGAGCTGTTTTTT. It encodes CASRGAAFTGELFF.

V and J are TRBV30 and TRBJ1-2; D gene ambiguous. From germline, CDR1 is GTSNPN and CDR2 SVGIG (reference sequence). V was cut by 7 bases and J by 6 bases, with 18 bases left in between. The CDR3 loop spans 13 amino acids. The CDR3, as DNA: TGTGCCTCCCCCACGCGGGCCATGGATGGCTACACCTTC. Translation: CASPTRAMDGYTF. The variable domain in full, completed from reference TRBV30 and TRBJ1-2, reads SQTIHQWPATLVQPVGSPLSLECTVEGTSNPNLYWYRQAAGRGLQLLFYSVGIGQISSEVPQNLSASRPQDRQFILSSKKLLLSDSGFYLCASPTRAMDGYTFGSGTRLTVV.

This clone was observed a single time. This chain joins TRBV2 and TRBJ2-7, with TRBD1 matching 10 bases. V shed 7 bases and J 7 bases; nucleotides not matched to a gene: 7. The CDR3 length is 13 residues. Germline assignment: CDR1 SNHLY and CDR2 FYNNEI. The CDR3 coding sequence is TGTGCCAGCAAGGACAGACAGGGGGCGGAGCAGTACTTC. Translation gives CASKDRQGAEQYF.

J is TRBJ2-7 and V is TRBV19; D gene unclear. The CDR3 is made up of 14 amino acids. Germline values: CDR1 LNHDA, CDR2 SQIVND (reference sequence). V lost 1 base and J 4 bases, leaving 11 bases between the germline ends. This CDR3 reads CASSIGPPGYEQYF. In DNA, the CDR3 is TGTGCCAGTAGTATAGGCCCCCCCGGTTACGAGCAGTACTTC.